The source of this T cell receptor (beta chain) is a study of shared clonotypes between healthy human individuals. Study-wide points: Between a handful of donors, naive CD4 clonotypes were shared at a level of around 4.8%.

The input for sorted-subset replicate PCRs was roughly 180 ng DNA, tens of thousands of T cell genomes. Profiling relied on immunoSEQ multiplex PCR, and the TCRdb table lists in-frame clones only, not all of them. The sample holds roughly 2 million clones, 85% to 95% seen once. Germline CDR1 reads MDHEN; CDR2 reads SYDVKM. V was cut by 3 bases and J by 2 bases, with 9 bases left in between. This CDR3 comprises 14 residues. Positively selected for CCR7, the CD45RO-negative cells used as naive CD8 cells excluded terminally differentiated effector memory CD45RA+ cells. Recent vaccinations or acute infections were absent in the healthy HIV-negative adult donors. This clone was seen just once. Its antigen is not known. The sample holds other DNA sequences that translate to the same CDR3.

The origin of this receptor is a man aged 18 to 30 in good health. The sequenced sample was naive CD8+ T cells sorted from blood. The chain recombines TRBV28 with TRBJ2-3; TRBD2 might be the D (6 bases). The CDR3: CASSFGGSTDTQYF. CDR3 nucleotides: TGTGCCAGCAGTTTCGGGGGATCCACAGATACGCAGTATTTT.